The rows below give T cell receptor beta chains drawn from one sample of a study of B cell selection in AIRE deficiency. Assay used: immunoSEQ multiplex PCR; TCRdb lists only in-frame clones, some missing. In the table there are about 22,000 clones, about nine tenths of which are singletons. Sequences were obtained from CD4+CD25+ Tregs sorted from PBMCs. These receptor sequences come from a human donor in good health. Both conserved end residues are part of each CDR3. D genes are given only for firm matches. Rows may omit the clone size; those that give it use once, few, many or a size class.

>TRBV9|-|-|TRBJ2-6
CASSSRAGANVLTF
TGTGCCAGCAGCTCGAGGGCTGGGGCCAACGTCCTGACTTTC
>TRBV5-1|-|-|TRBJ1-6
CASSFQLDNSPLHF
TGCGCCAGCAGCTTCCAGCTGGATAATTCACCCCTCCACTTT
>TRBV5-8|-|once|TRBJ1-6
CASSLRGAGSPLHF
TGTGCCAGCAGCTTACGGGGAGCGGGTTCACCCCTCCACTTT
>TRBV7-2|TRBD1|few|TRBJ2-7
CASSPTGALNEQYF
TGTGCCAGCAGCCCTACAGGGGCCCTAAACGAGCAGTACTTC
>TRBV7-6|-|once|TRBJ2-6
CASSSLAGLDSGANVLTF
TGTGCCAGCAGCTCGTTGGCGGGATTAGACTCTGGGGCCAACGTCCTGACTTTC
>TRBV4-1|TRBD2|few|TRBJ2-7
CASSQTTSGPTRYEQYF
TGCGCCAGCAGCCAAACCACTAGCGGCCCTACGAGGTACGAGCAGTACTTC
>TRBV18|TRBD1|-|TRBJ2-6
CASSPTGTGANVLTF
TGTGCCAGCTCACCGACAGGGACTGGGGCCAACGTCCTGACTTTC
>TRBV11-2|TRBD1|-|TRBJ1-2
CASSLTGGKGYGYTF
TGTGCCAGCAGCTTAACAGGGGGGAAAGGATATGGCTACACCTTC
>TRBV2|-|-|TRBJ1-3
CASSDRFHSGNTIYF
TGTGCCAGCAGTGATAGGTTCCACTCTGGAAACACCATATATTTT
>TRBV6-1|-|few|TRBJ1-6
CASSQGRTANSPLHF
TGTGCCAGCAGCCAGGGGAGGACGGCTAATTCACCCCTCCACTTT
>TRBV7-3|-|-|TRBJ2-7
CASSFGWVTYEQYF
TGTGCCAGCAGCTTTGGTTGGGTTACCTACGAGCAGTACTTC
>TRBV29-1|TRBD1|-|TRBJ1-2
CSVDRAGGYGYTF
TGCAGCGTCGACAGGGCGGGTGGCTATGGCTACACCTTC
>TRBV30|-|-|TRBJ2-7
CASLAPGRYEQYF
TGTGCCTCTTTAGCCCCTGGGCGTTACGAGCAGTACTTC